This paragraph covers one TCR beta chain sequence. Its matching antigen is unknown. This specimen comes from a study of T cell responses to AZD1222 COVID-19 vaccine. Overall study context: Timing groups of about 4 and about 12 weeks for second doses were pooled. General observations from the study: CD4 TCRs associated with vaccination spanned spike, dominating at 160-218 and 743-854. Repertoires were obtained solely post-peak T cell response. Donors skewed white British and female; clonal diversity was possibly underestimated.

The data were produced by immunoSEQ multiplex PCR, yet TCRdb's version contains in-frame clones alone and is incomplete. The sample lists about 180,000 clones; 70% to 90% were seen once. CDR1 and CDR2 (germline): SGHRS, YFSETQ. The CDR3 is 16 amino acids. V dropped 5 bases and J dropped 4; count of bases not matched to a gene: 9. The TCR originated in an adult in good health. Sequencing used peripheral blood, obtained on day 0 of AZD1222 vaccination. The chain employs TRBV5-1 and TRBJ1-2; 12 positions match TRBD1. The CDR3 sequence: CASSNLGQGAAYGYTF. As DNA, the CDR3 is TGCGCCAGCAGTAACCTGGGACAGGGGGCTGCCTATGGCTACACCTTC.